This TCR beta chain comes out of a study of cytomegalovirus exposure and HLA in healthy donors. General study points: By a later analysis, the bulk of CMV-associated TCR beta chains appeared HLA-restricted. Reportedly, HLA-A and HLA-B alleles of most subjects were accurately predicted from TCR beta.

Of note for this clone: Its antigen is unidentified.

Germline values: CDR1 LGHNA, CDR2 YSLEER. V was cut by 3 bases and J by 2 bases, with 4 bases left in between. The CDR3 totals 12 residues. Primers for the PCR totalled 60 Vbeta and 13 Jbeta. Method: immunoSEQ multiplex PCR; TCRdb's copy keeps in-frame clones and lacks some. Found here are some 150,000 clones, roughly 85% of them singletons; the top ten hold 0.8% to 1%. The sequencing sample was made of PBMCs. The receptor's source is a woman aged 25-40 years in good health and CMV-seronegative. The rearrangement links TRBV4-3 to TRBJ2-5; D ambiguous. CDR3 protein: CASSQRQETQYF. The CDR3 region has the DNA TGCGCCAGCAGCCAGCGGCAAGAGACCCAGTACTTC.